This T cell receptor beta chain was sequenced for a study of blood T cells in healthy people across ages. Study results and limitations: The fall in TCR beta diversity per million T cells was roughly linear with age.

The junction had 4 bases not matched to a gene; V was cut back by 0 bases and J by 4 bases. The germline V gene has CDR1 ENHRY and CDR2 SYGVKD. The CDR3 spans 16 residues. Details on this clonotype: Its antigen is unknown.

A second PCR of 7 to 11 cycles used a sample-barcoded 5' primer and a J-beta primer mix. TCRdb fed the 5' RACE reads into MiXCR, producing one record per CDR3 protein. This table holds approximately 1.5 million distinct CDR3 sequences, roughly 32% found once. This rearrangement joins TRBV10-3 to TRBJ2-1; 9 bases agree with TRBD2. The clonotype originates from a woman aged 25 to 39 in good health. Sequenced material: blood. CDR3: CAISESGAGGYNEQFF. As DNA, the CDR3 is TGTGCCATCAGTGAGTCAGGAGCGGGGGGTTACAATGAGCAGTTCTTC.